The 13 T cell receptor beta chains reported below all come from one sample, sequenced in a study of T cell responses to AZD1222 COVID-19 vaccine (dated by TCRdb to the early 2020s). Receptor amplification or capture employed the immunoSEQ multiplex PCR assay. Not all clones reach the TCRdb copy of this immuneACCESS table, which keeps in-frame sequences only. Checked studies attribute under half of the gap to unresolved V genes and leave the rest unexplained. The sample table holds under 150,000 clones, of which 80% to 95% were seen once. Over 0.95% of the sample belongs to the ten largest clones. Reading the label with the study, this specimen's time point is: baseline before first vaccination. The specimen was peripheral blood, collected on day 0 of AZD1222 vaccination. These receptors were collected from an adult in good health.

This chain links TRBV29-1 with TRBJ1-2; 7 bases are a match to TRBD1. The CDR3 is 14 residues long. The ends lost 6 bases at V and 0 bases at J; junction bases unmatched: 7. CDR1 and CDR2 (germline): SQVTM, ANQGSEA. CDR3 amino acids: CSVRDSQSNYGYTF. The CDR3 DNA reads TGCAGCGTCCGGGACAGTCAATCTAACTATGGCTACACCTTC.

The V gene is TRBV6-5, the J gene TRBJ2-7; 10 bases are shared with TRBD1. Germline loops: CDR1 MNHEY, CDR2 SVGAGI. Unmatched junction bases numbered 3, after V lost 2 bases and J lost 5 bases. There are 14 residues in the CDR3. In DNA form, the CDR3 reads TGTGCCAGCAGTTACGGGACAGGGGTCCACGAGCAGTACTTC. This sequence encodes CASSYGTGVHEQYF.

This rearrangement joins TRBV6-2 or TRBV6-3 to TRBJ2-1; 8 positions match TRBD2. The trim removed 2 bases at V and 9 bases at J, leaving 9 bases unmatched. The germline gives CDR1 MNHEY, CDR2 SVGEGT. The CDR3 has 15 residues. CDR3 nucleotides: TGTGCCAGCAGTTACACCAGCGGGAGTAGAGCTGAGCAGTTCTTC. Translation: CASSYTSGSRAEQFF.

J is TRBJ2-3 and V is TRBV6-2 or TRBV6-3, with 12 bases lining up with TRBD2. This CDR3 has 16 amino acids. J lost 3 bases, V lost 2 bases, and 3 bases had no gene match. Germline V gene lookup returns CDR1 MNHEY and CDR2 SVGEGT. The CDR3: CASSYATSGRTDTQYF. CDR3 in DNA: TGTGCCAGCAGTTACGCTACTAGCGGGAGGACAGATACGCAGTATTTT.

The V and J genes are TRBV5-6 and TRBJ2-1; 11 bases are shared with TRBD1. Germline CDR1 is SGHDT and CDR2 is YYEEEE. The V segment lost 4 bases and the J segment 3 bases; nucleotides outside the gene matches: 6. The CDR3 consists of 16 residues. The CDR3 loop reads CASSQDRGRIYNEQFF. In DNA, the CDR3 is TGTGCCAGCAGCCAGGACAGGGGGCGAATCTACAATGAGCAGTTCTTC.

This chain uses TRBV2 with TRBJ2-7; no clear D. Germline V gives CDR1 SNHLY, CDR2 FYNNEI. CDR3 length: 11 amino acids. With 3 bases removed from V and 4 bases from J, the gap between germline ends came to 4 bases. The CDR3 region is CASSDGYEQYF. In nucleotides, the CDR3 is TGTGCCAGCAGTGATGGGTACGAGCAGTACTTC.

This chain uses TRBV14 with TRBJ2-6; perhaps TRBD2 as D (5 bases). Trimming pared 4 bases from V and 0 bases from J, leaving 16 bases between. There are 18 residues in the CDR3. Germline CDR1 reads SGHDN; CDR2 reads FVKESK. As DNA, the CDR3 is TGTGCCAGCAGCCGACTATGGTCCGGTTCCTCTGGGGCCAACGTCCTGACTTTC. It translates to CASSRLWSGSSGANVLTF.

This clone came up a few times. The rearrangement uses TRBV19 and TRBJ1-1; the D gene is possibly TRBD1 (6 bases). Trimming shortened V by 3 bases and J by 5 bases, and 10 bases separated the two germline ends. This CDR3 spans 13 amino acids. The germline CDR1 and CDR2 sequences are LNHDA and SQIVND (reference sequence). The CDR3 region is CASSMGGRTEAFF. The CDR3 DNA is TGTGCCAGTAGTATGGGGGGGCGGACTGAAGCTTTCTTT.

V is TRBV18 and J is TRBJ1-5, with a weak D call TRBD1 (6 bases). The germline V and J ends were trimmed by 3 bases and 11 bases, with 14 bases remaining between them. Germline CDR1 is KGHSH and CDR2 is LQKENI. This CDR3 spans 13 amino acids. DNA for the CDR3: TGTGCCAGCTCACCCCAGGGGACATCGGCCCAGCATTTT. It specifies CASSPQGTSAQHF.

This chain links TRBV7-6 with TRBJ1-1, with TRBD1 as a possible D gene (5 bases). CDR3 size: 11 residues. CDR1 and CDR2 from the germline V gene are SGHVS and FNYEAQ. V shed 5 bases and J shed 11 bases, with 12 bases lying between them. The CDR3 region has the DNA TGTGCCAGCAGCCTCGCGGGGGAGGCTTTCTTT. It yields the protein CASSLAGEAFF.

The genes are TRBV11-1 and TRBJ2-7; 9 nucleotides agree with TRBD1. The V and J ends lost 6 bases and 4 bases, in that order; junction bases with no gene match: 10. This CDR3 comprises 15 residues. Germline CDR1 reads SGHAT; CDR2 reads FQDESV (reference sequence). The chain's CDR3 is CASRGQGRPPYEQYF. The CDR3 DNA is TGTGCCAGCAGGGGACAGGGAAGGCCTCCATACGAGCAGTACTTC.

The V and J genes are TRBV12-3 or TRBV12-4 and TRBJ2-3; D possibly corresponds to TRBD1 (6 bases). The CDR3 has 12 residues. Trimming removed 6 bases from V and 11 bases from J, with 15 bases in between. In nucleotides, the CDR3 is TGTGCCAGCAGCAAACAGGGTTTTCGGCAGTATTTT. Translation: CASSKQGFRQYF.

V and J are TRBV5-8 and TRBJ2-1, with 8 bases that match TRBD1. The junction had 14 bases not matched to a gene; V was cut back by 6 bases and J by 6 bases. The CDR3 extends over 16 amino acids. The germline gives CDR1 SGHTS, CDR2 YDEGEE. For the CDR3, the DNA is TGTGCCAGCACCTCCCCGAGGACAGGGTTGGTCAATGAGCAGTTCTTC. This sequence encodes CASTSPRTGLVNEQFF.